This passage covers 8 T cell receptor beta chains from one sample sequenced in a study of shared clonotypes between healthy human individuals. Sequencing was performed with immunoSEQ multiplex PCR; in TCRdb, only in-frame clones are kept and a portion is missing. The data show hundreds of thousands of clones, almost 97% seen once. The material sequenced was naive CD4+ T cells sorted from blood. Subset described: CD45RA+ positively selected. The source is a woman in her 30s in good health.

V gene TRBV6-6 combines with J gene TRBJ2-2; 11 nucleotides line up with TRBD2. V dropped 10 bases and J dropped 1; count of bases not matched to a gene: 8. This CDR3 has 16 residues. Germline V gives CDR1 MNHNY, CDR2 SVGAGI (reference sequence). The CDR3 DNA follows: TGTGCCATAAATTCCGGACTAGCGGGGAACACCGGGGAGCTGTTTTTT. This encodes CAINSGLAGNTGELFF.

V usage is TRBV4-2 and J usage is TRBJ2-3, with TRBD2 as a possible D gene (6 bases). The CDR3 sequence is 14 residues long. Germline V lookup: CDR1 LGHNA, CDR2 YNFKEQ. The V and J ends lost 4 bases and 8 bases respectively, with 16 bases between them. The CDR3 DNA follows: TGTGCCAGCAGCCCGTCAATCAGGGAGGCTACGCAGTATTTT. Translation: CASSPSIREATQYF.

This clone was found once. This sequence joins TRBV5-1 and TRBJ2-7; maybe TRBD1 (6 bases). There are 15 residues in the CDR3. The V end was cut by 0 bases, the J end by 3 bases, with 13 bases between. Germline V CDR1 and CDR2: SGHRS, YFSETQ. As DNA, the CDR3 is TGCGCCAGCAGCTTGGTGGGGGCGGAAGGCTACGAGCAGTACTTC. This gives the protein CASSLVGAEGYEQYF. The entire variable domain, with the rest obtained from reference TRBV5-1 and TRBJ2-7, is as follows: KAGVTQTPRYLIKTRGQQVTLSCSPISGHRSVSWYQQTPGQGLQFLFEYFSETQRNKGNFPGRFSGRQFSNSRSEMNVSTLELGDSALYLCASSLVGAEGYEQYFGPGTRLTVT.

The gene calls are TRBV29-1 and TRBJ1-4; D is uncertain. There are 13 residues in the CDR3. Per germline, CDR1 SQVTM and CDR2 ANQGSEA. Trimming shortened V by 4 bases and J by 8 bases, and 14 bases separated the two germline ends. CDR3 sequence: CSVALNDGEKLFF. The CDR3, as DNA: TGCAGCGTTGCCTTAAACGACGGGGAAAAACTGTTTTTT.

This clone was counted only a few times. The chain employs TRBV19 and TRBJ2-2; 8 bases are a match to TRBD1. Trimming cost V 11 bases and J 4 bases; bases outside gene matches: 6. The CDR3 spans 13 residues. CDR1 is LNHDA and CDR2 is SQIVND in the germline V gene (reference sequence). The CDR3 loop is CAGGQGGTGELFF. The CDR3 bases are TGTGCCGGAGGACAGGGAGGCACCGGGGAGCTGTTTTTT.

This clone was seen a single time. CDR3 sequence (DNA): TGTGCCAGCAGTTACTCTCTCACAGGAACATATGGCTACACCTTC. Protein: CASSYSLTGTYGYTF. The chain carries TRBV6-5 and TRBJ1-2, with D tentatively TRBD1 (5 bases). This CDR3 comprises 15 residues. Trimming took 0 bases from V and 5 from J, leaving 13 bases between them. The germline V gene has CDR1 MNHEY and CDR2 SVGAGI.

The J gene is TRBJ2-7, the V gene TRBV7-2; D possibly matches TRBD1 or TRBD2 (5 bases each). The CDR3 runs to 13 residues. V shed 3 bases and J shed 6 bases, with 12 bases lying between them. The germline V gene encodes CDR1 SGHTA and CDR2 FQGNSA. The CDR3 loop is CASSLGPVREQYF. CDR3 bases: TGTGCCAGCAGCTTGGGACCGGTGCGCGAGCAGTACTTC.

CDR3 protein: CASSAGTYNEQFF. The CDR3 DNA is TGTGCCAGCAGCGCCGGAACCTACAATGAGCAGTTCTTC. The chain carries TRBV9 and TRBJ2-1; D not certain. Trimming pared 3 bases from V and 2 bases from J, leaving 6 bases between. CDR1 and CDR2 (germline): SGDLS, YYNGEE. CDR3 size: 13 residues.